The clone carrying this T cell receptor beta chain came up a few times. Antigen unknown. This sample stems from a study of beta chain features in type 1 diabetes. Study background: Across every sample, about 100 million sorted cells were examined in total. Study conclusions and caveats: Patients showed naive, central memory and Treg TCRB repertoires that appeared more similar than those of healthy donors. Moderate but significant shortening of TCRB CDR3s was recorded in all four CD4+ subsets from Type 1 diabetes patients. Whether HLA type influences TCRB rearrangement remained unresolved here.

TCRB transcripts that were expressed got sequenced, as all of the isolated RNA had been reverse transcribed. Measured with immunoSEQ multiplex PCR; TCRdb has only the in-frame clones, and not every one. The table records about 370,000 clones, around a tenth of them present only once. Germline CDR1 is GTSNPN and CDR2 is SVGIG (reference sequence). The V end lost 0 bases, the J end lost 0 bases, and 9 bases lay between the germline ends. This CDR3 comprises 15 residues. This clonotype originated in a man under 40 with type 1 diabetes. The chain combines TRBV30 with TRBJ1-5; perhaps TRBD1 as D (5 bases). The sequenced material came from central memory CD4+ T cells from blood. CDR3 coding DNA: TGTGCCTGGAGTGTAAGGGGTACTAGCAATCAGCCCCAGCATTTT. Translation: CAWSVRGTSNQPQHF.